These T cell receptor beta chains were read from a single sample in a study of human T cells and chemical hapten exposure. TCRdb called the RACE reads again in MiXCR, with one record for every CDR3 protein. The table has 190,000 or so distinct CDR3 sequences, 25% to 30% seen once. Here the sequenced sample was whole blood, taken in connection with sensitization to the hapten diphenylcyclopropenone (DPC). The source is a woman younger than 45 with alopecia areata. Some clones in this sample may be carry-over from other donors' samples. Each CDR3 is given with its conserved first and last residue. The order of the fields is V gene, clone size, J gene, D gene, CDR3 DNA, CDR3 protein. A D gene is named only where the DNA matches it firmly. For some rows the clone size is stated as once, few or many, or as a class when expanded; others skip it.

>TRBV4-3|few|TRBJ2-3|-
TGCGCCAGCAGCCAAACCGAACTAGATACGCAGTATTTT
CASSQTELDTQYF
>TRBV6-5|-|TRBJ1-3|TRBD1
TGTGCCAGCAGGACCGGGACAGCTGGAAACACCATATATTTT
CASRTGTAGNTIYF
>TRBV7-3|once|TRBJ1-3|-
TGTGCCAGCAGCTCCGGCTCTAGCTCTGGAAACACCATATATTTT
CASSSGSSSGNTIYF
>TRBV7-9|few|TRBJ1-2|-
TGTGCCAGCAGCTTTACAGGGTCAGGGGATGGCTACACCTTC
CASSFTGSGDGYTF
>TRBV28|-|TRBJ1-1|-
TGTGCCAGCAGTTTCTGGGCCCGGGAAGCTTTCTTT
CASSFWAREAFF
>TRBV29-1|-|TRBJ2-7|TRBD2
TGCAGCGTGGGGGGAGCGGGAGGCAATTACGAGCAGTACTTC
CSVGGAGGNYEQYF
>TRBV28|-|TRBJ2-7|-
TGTGCCAGCAGTTGGACCCAGGGGCGCTCCTACGAGCAGTACTTC
CASSWTQGRSYEQYF
>TRBV12-3/TRBV12-4|-|TRBJ1-6|TRBD1
TGTGCCAGCAGTCCCGGGACAGGAGTCTATAATTCACCCCTCCACTTT
CASSPGTGVYNSPLHF
>TRBV29-1|few|TRBJ2-3|-
TGCAGCGTTGGGCGGCTCGCCCCCACAGATACGCAGTATTTT
CSVGRLAPTDTQYF
>TRBV6-2/TRBV6-3|-|TRBJ1-5|-
TGTGCCAGCAGTTACTGGCAACAGCCCCAGCATTTT
CASSYWQQPQHF
>TRBV5-1|-|TRBJ1-5|-
TGCGCCAGCAGCTTGGCCCTTGGCGATCAGCCCCAGCATTTT
CASSLALGDQPQHF
>TRBV6-2/TRBV6-3|few|TRBJ1-6|-
TGTGCCAGCAGTTACTCCGGAAAGTCGAGCTCCTATAATTCACCCCTCCACTTT
CASSYSGKSSSYNSPLHF
>TRBV28|few|TRBJ1-2|-
TGTGCCAGCAGTTTGGGGGCCCTCAGAGGCTATGGCTACACCTTC
CASSLGALRGYGYTF
>TRBV19|-|TRBJ2-7|TRBD1
TGTGCCAGTAGCGCCAGACAGGGGGCAACCTACGAGCAGTACTTC
CASSARQGATYEQYF
>TRBV29-1|-|TRBJ2-3|TRBD1
TGCAGCGGGGACAGGGGGCTCGGCACAGATACGCAGTATTTT
CSGDRGLGTDTQYF